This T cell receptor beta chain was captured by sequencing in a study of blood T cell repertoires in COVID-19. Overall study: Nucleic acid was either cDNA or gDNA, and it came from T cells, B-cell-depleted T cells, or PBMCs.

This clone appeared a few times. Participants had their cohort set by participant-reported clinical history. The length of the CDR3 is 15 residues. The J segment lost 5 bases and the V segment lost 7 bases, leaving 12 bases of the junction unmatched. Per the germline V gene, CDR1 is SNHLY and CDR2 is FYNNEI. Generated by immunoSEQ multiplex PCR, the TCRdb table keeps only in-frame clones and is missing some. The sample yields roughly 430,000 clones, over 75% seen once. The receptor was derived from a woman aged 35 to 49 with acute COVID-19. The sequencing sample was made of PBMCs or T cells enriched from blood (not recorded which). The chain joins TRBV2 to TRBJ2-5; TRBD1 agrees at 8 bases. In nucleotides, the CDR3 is TGTGCCAGCACCCAACCGGGCAGGGGGCGGGAGACCCAGTACTTC. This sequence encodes CASTQPGRGRETQYF.